Listed below are T cell receptor beta chains from one sample, sequenced in a study of T cell repertoires in cytomegalovirus infection. These TCRs are of unknown antigen specificity. Each CDR3 protein is one row after TCRdb ran MiXCR on the reads. Of 600,000 to 700,000 distinct CDR3 sequences listed, around 32% are singletons. Specimen: cultured PBMCs, collected from culture after CMV antigen stimulation. The receptors stem from a human donor in good health (CMV status not recorded). Some clones in this sample may be carry-over from other donors' samples. Each CDR3 is given with its conserved first and last residue. D genes are given only for firm matches. Some rows have no size entry. The others give once, few or many, or a class for an expanded clone.

v_call,d_call,j_call,clone_size,cdr3_nt,cdr3_aa
TRBV28,NA,TRBJ2-3,NA,TGTGCCAGCAGTTTAATCCCGAACATGAATACGCAGTATTTT,CASSLIPNMNTQYF
TRBV5-1,NA,TRBJ2-5,few,TGCGCCAGCAGCTTTATCCCGGCCGAAGAGACCCAGTACTTC,CASSFIPAEETQYF
TRBV29-1,NA,TRBJ1-5,once,TGCAGCGTGAGGGTAGGAGGCAATCAGCCCCAGCATTTT,CSVRVGGNQPQHF
TRBV7-8,NA,TRBJ2-1,many,TGTGCCAGCAGCTTCGGAGTTGGGGAAACACAATCTTACAATGAGCAGTTCTTC,CASSFGVGETQSYNEQFF
TRBV2,TRBD1,TRBJ1-6,once,TGTGCCAGCAACCGACAGAGACAGGGAGTTATGGATTCACCCCTCCACTTT,CASNRQRQGVMDSPLHF
TRBV7-8,TRBD2,TRBJ2-1,many,TGTGCCAGCAGCTTAGTTGGGACTAGCGGAATACCCTCCGAAGAGCAGTTCTTC,CASSLVGTSGIPSEEQFF
TRBV7-6,NA,TRBJ1-4,few,TGTGCCAGCAAAGAATTAGGTGAAAAACTGTTTTTT,CASKELGEKLFF
TRBV7-8,NA,TRBJ1-4,few,TGTGCCAGCCTAGCCCCGGGGGGGAAAAAATGGCTGTTTTTT,CASLAPGGKKWLFF
TRBV7-2,NA,TRBJ2-1,few,TGTGCCAGCAGCCAAGAACGGGGCTACAATGAGCAGTTCTTC,CASSQERGYNEQFF
TRBV11-2,NA,TRBJ1-3,few,TGTGCCAGCAGCTCCGGGGGTGGGTACTCTGGAAACACCATATATTTT,CASSSGGGYSGNTIYF
TRBV5-5,NA,TRBJ1-4,once,TGTGCCAGCGGAGAACAGACTGAAAAACTGTTTTTT,CASGEQTEKLFF
TRBV10-3,NA,TRBJ2-5,NA,TGTGCCAGCGCCGGGATAGCCGCCGAGACCCAGTACTTC,CASAGIAAETQYF
TRBV20-1,NA,TRBJ2-7,NA,TGCAGTGCGAAGAGTTCCTCCTTGGGGGCCTACGAGCAGTACTTC,CSAKSSSLGAYEQYF
TRBV11-2,NA,TRBJ1-3,few,TGTGCCAGCAGCAATATAGCAGGCGGAAACACCATATATTTT,CASSNIAGGNTIYF
TRBV7-9,NA,TRBJ1-2,few,TGTGCCAGCAGCTGGGTCGAGCCTAACTATGGCTACACCTTC,CASSWVEPNYGYTF
TRBV5-6,TRBD1,TRBJ2-7,few,TGTGCCAGCAGCTGGACAGGGAGCGACGAGCAGTACTTC,CASSWTGSDEQYF
TRBV2,NA,TRBJ1-5,NA,TGTGCCAGCAGTCAGGGAACGGGCAGTCAGCCCCAGCATTTT,CASSQGTGSQPQHF
TRBV11-2,TRBD2,TRBJ2-3,few,TGTGCCAGCAGCTTAAAGGAGACTAGCGGGATGGATGGATGGACAGATACGCAGTATTTT,CASSLKETSGMDGWTDTQYF
TRBV7-2,NA,TRBJ2-5,NA,TGTGCCAGCAGCTTAGAGTCACAAGAGACCCAGTACTTC,CASSLESQETQYF
TRBV7-2,NA,TRBJ1-2,few,TGTGCCAGCAGCTTGACGGCAGGGATATATGATGGCTACACCTTC,CASSLTAGIYDGYTF
TRBV7-2,TRBD2,TRBJ2-4,many,TGTGCCAGCAGCTTAACTAGCGGGGGGCCCCATGAAGCCAAAAACATTCAGTACTTC,CASSLTSGGPHEAKNIQYF
TRBV2,NA,TRBJ1-2,few,TGTGCCAGCAGAGAGGGACATGGGTACTATGGCTACACCTTC,CASREGHGYYGYTF
TRBV12-3/TRBV12-4,TRBD2,TRBJ2-1,NA,TGTGCCAGCAGCACTAGCGAGGAGCAGTTCTTC,CASSTSEEQFF
TRBV12-3/TRBV12-4,NA,TRBJ1-4,NA,TGTGCCAGCAGGGACAGCGAGAATGAAAAACTGTTTTTT,CASRDSENEKLFF
TRBV7-6,NA,TRBJ2-3,many,TGTGCCAGCAAGCTTAGGGCCGCCGGGACTTCAACCGATACGCAGTATTTT,CASKLRAAGTSTDTQYF
TRBV7-2,TRBD2,TRBJ2-5,NA,TGTGCCAGCAGCTTGGGGGTAGCGGGGGGTGTTGAGACCCAGTACTTC,CASSLGVAGGVETQYF
TRBV2,TRBD2,TRBJ2-3,few,TGTGCCAGCAGTGAAGCGCGAGGACTAGCGGGAGTAGATACGCAGTATTTT,CASSEARGLAGVDTQYF
TRBV20-1,NA,TRBJ1-2,few,TGCAGTGCTAGGTCAGGGGCTAACTATGGCTACACCTTC,CSARSGANYGYTF
TRBV12-3/TRBV12-4,NA,TRBJ2-4,few,TGTGCCAGCAGTACCGAGCCGGAGTTTAGAATAGCCAAAAACATTCAGTACTTC,CASSTEPEFRIAKNIQYF
TRBV7-9,NA,TRBJ1-1,NA,TGTGCCAGCAGCCTACCCCCATTTTGGAGTGAAGCTTTCTTT,CASSLPPFWSEAFF
TRBV2,NA,TRBJ2-3,NA,TGTGCCAGCCTTGTCAGGGAGACAGATACGCAGTATTTT,CASLVRETDTQYF
TRBV6-1,NA,TRBJ1-6,NA,TGTGCCAGCAGTGAGGGACGGGGCTGGGGGTCACCCCTCCACTTT,CASSEGRGWGSPLHF
TRBV7-9,NA,TRBJ2-1,few,TGTGCCAGCAGCTTAGCGAAGACCCCCTGGAGCTCCTACAATGAGCAGTTCTTC,CASSLAKTPWSSYNEQFF
TRBV20-1,NA,TRBJ1-2,once,TGCAGTGCTGAGAGGCAGGGCCGAAGTTATGGCTACACCTTC,CSAERQGRSYGYTF
TRBV7-2,NA,TRBJ2-3,many,TGTGCCAGCAGCACCTCACAGACGAGGGATACGCAGTATTTT,CASSTSQTRDTQYF